The T cell receptor beta chain under discussion was sequenced for a study of T cell repertoires in cytomegalovirus infection. For the study at large: An indication of both CMV infection and matching HLA type came from public TCR beta signatures. General study findings and limits: Cumulative public TCR beta family frequency identified carriers of CMV plus the relevant HLA. Across the ex vivo response, the dominant clonotypes were HLA-C-restricted CMV-specific TCR beta clonotypes.

Via MiXCR, TCRdb re-called the reads, giving one row per CDR3 protein. The sample includes under 350,000 distinct CDR3 sequences, 9% to 9.5% seen only once; the top ten take around 4.1%. This clonotype was picked up a small number of times. Its target is unknown. The CDR3 length is 13 residues. Germline CDR1 is MNHNY and CDR2 is SVGAGI (reference sequence). The V end was cut by 7 bases, the J end by 5 bases, with 14 bases between. V is TRBV6-6 and J is TRBJ1-2; D gene unclear. The sample comprised PBMCs. The source of this sequence is a human donor in good health (CMV status not recorded). Some clones in this sample may be carry-over from other donors' samples. The CDR3 loop is CASKSGSPYGYTF. The DNA of the CDR3 is TGTGCCAGCAAATCCGGATCTCCATATGGCTACACCTTC.